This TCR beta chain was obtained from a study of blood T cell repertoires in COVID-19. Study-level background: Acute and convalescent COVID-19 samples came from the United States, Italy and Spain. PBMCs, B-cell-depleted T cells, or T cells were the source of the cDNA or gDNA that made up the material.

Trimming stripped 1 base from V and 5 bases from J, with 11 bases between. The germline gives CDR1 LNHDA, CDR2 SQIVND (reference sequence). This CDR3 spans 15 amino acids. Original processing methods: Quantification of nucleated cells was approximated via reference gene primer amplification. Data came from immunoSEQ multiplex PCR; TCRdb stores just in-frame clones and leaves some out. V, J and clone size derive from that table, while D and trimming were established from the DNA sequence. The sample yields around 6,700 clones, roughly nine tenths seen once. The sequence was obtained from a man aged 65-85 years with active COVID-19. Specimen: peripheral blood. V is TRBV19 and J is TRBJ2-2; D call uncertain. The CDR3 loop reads CASSIGSVETGELFF. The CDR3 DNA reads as TGTGCCAGTAGTATAGGCAGCGTCGAGACCGGGGAGCTGTTTTTT.